The rows below give T cell receptor beta chains drawn from one sample of a study of Graves' ophthalmopathy and Graves' hyperthyroidism. TCRdb passed the multiplex PCR reads through MiXCR, listing each CDR3 protein once. This sample carries hundreds of thousands of distinct CDR3 sequences, 20% to 25% of them seen once, and the ten largest clones take roughly 6.9%. The sequenced sample consisted of peripheral blood. Every receptor here comes from a woman aged 18-30 years with stable Graves' hyperthyroidism. Some clones in this sample may be carry-over from other donors' samples. The CDR3 runs from the conserved cysteine through the conserved F or W.

J,length,V,CDR3
TRBJ2-7,14,TRBV6-1,CASSELRGPYEQYF
TRBJ1-2,12,TRBV12-5,CASGPGPNGYTF
TRBJ1-5,13,TRBV19,CASWGGNNQPQHF
TRBJ2-5,15,TRBV6-1,CASSEAGTAKETQYF
TRBJ2-7,16,TRBV19,CASSIVPAGGPYEQYF
TRBJ2-7,13,TRBV6-6,CASKRDRSYEQYF
TRBJ1-1,15,TRBV6-5,CASSYRRTGGAEAFF
TRBJ1-5,14,TRBV19,CASSRHFSNQPQHF
TRBJ2-7,12,TRBV5-1,CASSIGGDEQYF
TRBJ2-7,15,TRBV12-3/TRBV12-4,CASRGTSGFSYEQYF
TRBJ1-1,12,TRBV3-1,CASSRQPPEAFF
TRBJ2-3,14,TRBV7-2,CASSFRPAVDTQYF
TRBJ2-5,15,TRBV28,CASWVAGRQQETQYF
TRBJ1-2,13,TRBV2,CASSEWGQEGYTF
TRBJ1-1,15,TRBV19,CASSIGVIGGTEAFF
TRBJ2-7,14,TRBV20-1,CSAPGQGNSYEQYF
TRBJ1-5,15,TRBV7-2,CASSLNAGADQPQHF
TRBJ2-6,16,TRBV11-2,CASSLGAVPGANVLTF
TRBJ1-2,15,TRBV6-2/TRBV6-3,CASSYYGTEFYGYTF
TRBJ2-2,14,TRBV12-3/TRBV12-4,CASTPHGSTGELFF
TRBJ1-2,17,TRBV12-3/TRBV12-4,CASSLGTGDSSHYGYTF
TRBJ2-7,14,TRBV6-5,CASSYGSESYEQYF
TRBJ2-7,15,TRBV11-1,CASSQPGLAGYEQYF
TRBJ1-6,17,TRBV4-2,CASSPAGTGGFNSPLHF
TRBJ1-1,14,TRBV6-1,CASSEWSTRREAFF
TRBJ1-6,16,TRBV2,CASSGMGTGYNSPLHF
TRBJ2-7,14,TRBV12-3/TRBV12-4,CASRIAGGTYEQYF
TRBJ1-1,12,TRBV20-1,CSARGNRPEAFF
TRBJ2-5,16,TRBV7-6,CASSLVGQGLQETQYF